This T cell receptor beta chain originates from a study of T cells in Graves' hyperthyroidism and ophthalmopathy. Findings and caveats of the study: A 13 V-J signature model discriminated ophthalmopathy versus stable hyperthyroidism. Blood also contained most expanded thyroid clonotypes above 0.001. In validation, the model predicted ophthalmopathy. These predictions came a median roughly 6.5 months before onset.

Germline CDR1 LNHDA, CDR2 SQIVND (reference sequence). There are 13 residues in the CDR3. V was cut by 3 bases and J by 7 bases, with 12 bases left in between. The source material, RNA transcripts, was used to amplify TCR beta CDR3 regions. The HTBI primer set drove a first-round RT-PCR of the TCR CDR3. A single record per CDR3 protein comes from TCRdb applying MiXCR to the multiplex PCR reads. The profile shows about 520,000 distinct CDR3 sequences, approximately 25% of them singletons. This clonotype came up many times. Its antigen remains unknown. Sequenced material: blood. This sequence joins TRBV19 and TRBJ2-5, with D perhaps matching TRBD2 (5 bases). The sequence was collected from a woman younger than 45 with Graves' ophthalmopathy. The CDR3 reads CASSMRAGGTQYF. The CDR3 bases are TGTGCCAGTAGTATGAGGGCCGGAGGGACCCAGTACTTC.